What follows is one T cell receptor beta chain and its context. Clinical history as reported by participants underpinned cohort assignment. These data are taken from a study of blood T cell repertoires in COVID-19. CDR3 size: 16 residues. The junction had 8 bases not matched to a gene; V was cut back by 2 bases and J by 3 bases. Methods used by the authors: Amplification of reference gene primers provided the estimated nucleated cell counts. The protocol was immunoSEQ multiplex PCR, while the TCRdb copy is restricted to in-frame clones and leaves out a portion. Clonal size and the V and J genes are those of that table, whereas D and trimming came from the DNA. Of 350,000 to 400,000 clones listed, approximately 92% are singletons.

The clonotype was recovered from a man aged 18 to 35 who had recovered from COVID-19. The V and J genes are TRBV23-1 and TRBJ2-7; 9 bases are a match to TRBD2. TRBV23-1 is an ORF; its function is uncertain. The source material was PBMCs or T cells enriched from blood (not recorded which). CDR3 DNA sequence: TGCGCCAGCAGTCAACAGTTCGGACTAGCGAGCTACGAGCAGTACTTC. Its translation: CASSQQFGLASYEQYF.